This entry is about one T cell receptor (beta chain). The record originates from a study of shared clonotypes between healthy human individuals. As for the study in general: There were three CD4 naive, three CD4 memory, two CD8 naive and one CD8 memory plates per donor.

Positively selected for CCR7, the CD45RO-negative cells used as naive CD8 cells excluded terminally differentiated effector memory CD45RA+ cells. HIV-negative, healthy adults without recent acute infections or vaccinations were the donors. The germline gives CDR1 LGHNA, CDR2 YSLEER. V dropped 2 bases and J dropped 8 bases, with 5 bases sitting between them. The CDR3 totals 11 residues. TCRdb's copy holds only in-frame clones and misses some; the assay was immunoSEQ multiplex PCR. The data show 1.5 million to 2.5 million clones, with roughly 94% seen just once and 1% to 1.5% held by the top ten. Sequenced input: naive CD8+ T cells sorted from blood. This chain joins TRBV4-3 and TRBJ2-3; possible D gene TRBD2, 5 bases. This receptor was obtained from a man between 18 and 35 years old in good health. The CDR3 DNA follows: TGCGCCAGCAGCCAAAGCGGTACGCAGTATTTT. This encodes CASSQSGTQYF.